This TCR beta chain was identified in a study of early T cells in non-severe SARS-CoV-2 infection. The CDR3 loop spans 14 amino acids. Germline CDR1 reads KGHDR; CDR2 reads SFDVKD. V was clipped by 7 bases and J by 4 bases; unmatched bases: 5. TCRdb called the 5' RACE reads again in MiXCR, with one record for every CDR3 protein. The table has approximately 46,000 distinct CDR3 sequences, 9.3% seen once. This clonotype showed up many times. The sequence was obtained from an adult who was a healthcare worker with PCR-confirmed SARS-CoV-2 infection or an uninfected control (not recorded which). Sequenced sample: whole blood. The rearrangement uses TRBV24-1 and TRBJ2-1; TRBD1 matches 8 bases. The CDR3 DNA reads as TGTGCCACCAGGCGACAGGGGTCGTACAATGAGCAGTTCTTC. It codes for CATRRQGSYNEQFF.